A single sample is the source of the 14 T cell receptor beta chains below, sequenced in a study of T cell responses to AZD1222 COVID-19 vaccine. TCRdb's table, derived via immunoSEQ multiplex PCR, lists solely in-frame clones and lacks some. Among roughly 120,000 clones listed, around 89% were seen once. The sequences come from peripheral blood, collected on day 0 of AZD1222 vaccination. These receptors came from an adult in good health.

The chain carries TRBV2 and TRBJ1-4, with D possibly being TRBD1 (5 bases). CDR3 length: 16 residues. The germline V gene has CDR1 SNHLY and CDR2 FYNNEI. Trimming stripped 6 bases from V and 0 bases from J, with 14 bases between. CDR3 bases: TGTGCCAGCAGCTTTCTGGGACTGGCAACTAATGAAAAACTGTTTTTT. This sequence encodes CASSFLGLATNEKLFF.

Here the CDR3 reads CASSSGDTVGSPLHF. CDR3 DNA sequence: TGTGCCAGTAGTAGTGGGGACACCGTGGGATCACCCCTCCACTTT. This chain connects TRBV19 to TRBJ1-6; weak D call: TRBD1 (6 bases). Looked up from germline, CDR1 is LNHDA and CDR2 is SQIVND (reference sequence). V gave up 4 bases and J gave up 10 bases, with 17 bases separating them. This CDR3 has 15 residues. The full variable domain, completed using reference TRBV19 and TRBJ1-6, is DGGITQSPKYLFRKEGQNVTLSCEQNLNHDAMYWYRQDPGQGLRLIYYSQIVNDFQKGDIAEGYSVSREKKESFPLTVTSAQKNPTAFYLCASSSGDTVGSPLHFGNGTRLTVT.

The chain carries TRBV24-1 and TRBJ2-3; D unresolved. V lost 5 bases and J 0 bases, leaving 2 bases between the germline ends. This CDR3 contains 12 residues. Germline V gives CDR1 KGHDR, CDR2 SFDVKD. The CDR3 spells CATSASTDTQYF. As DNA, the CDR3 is TGTGCCACCAGTGCTAGCACAGATACGCAGTATTTT.

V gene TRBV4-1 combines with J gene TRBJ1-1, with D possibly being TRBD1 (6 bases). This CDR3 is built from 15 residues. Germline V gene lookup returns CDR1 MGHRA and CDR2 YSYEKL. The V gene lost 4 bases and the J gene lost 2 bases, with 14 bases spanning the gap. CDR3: CASSPDSQTNTEAFF. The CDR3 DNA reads TGCGCCAGCAGCCCGGACAGCCAAACTAACACTGAAGCTTTCTTT.

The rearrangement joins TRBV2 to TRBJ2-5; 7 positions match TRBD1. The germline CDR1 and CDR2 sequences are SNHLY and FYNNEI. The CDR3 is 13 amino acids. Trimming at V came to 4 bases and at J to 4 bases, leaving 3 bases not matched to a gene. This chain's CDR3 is CASSGQGRETQYF. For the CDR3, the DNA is TGTGCCAGCAGTGGACAGGGAAGAGAGACCCAGTACTTC.

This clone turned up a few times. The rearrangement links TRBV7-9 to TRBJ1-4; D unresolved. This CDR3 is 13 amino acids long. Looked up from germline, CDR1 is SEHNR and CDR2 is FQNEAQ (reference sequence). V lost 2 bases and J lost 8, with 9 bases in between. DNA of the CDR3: TGTGCCAGCAGCTTAATCGCGAGCGAAAAACTGTTTTTT. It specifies CASSLIASEKLFF.

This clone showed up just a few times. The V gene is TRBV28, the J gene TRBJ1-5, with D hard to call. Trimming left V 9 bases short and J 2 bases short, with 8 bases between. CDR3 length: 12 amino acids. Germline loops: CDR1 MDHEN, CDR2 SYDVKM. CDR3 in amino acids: CASKARNQPQHF. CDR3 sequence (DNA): TGTGCCAGTAAGGCTCGCAATCAGCCCCAGCATTTT.

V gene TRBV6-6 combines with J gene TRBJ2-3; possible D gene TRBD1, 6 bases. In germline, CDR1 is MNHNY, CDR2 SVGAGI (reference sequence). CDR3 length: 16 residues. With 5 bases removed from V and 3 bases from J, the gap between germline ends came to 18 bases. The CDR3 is CASSRTGLGRTDTQYF. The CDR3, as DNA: TGTGCCAGCAGTCGCACAGGGTTGGGAAGGACAGATACGCAGTATTTT.

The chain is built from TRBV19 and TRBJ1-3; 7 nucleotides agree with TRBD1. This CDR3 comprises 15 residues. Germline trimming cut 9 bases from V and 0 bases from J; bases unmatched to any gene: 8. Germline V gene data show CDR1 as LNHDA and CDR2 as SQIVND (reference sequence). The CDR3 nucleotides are TGTGCCAGCTACCCGGGACAGCTCTCTGGAAACACCATATATTTT. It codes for CASYPGQLSGNTIYF.

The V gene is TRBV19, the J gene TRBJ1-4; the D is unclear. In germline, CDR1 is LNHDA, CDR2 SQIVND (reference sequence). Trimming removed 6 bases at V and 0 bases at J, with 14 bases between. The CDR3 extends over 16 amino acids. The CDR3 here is CASSPGRFATNEKLFF. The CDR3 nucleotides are TGTGCCAGTAGCCCTGGACGATTTGCAACTAATGAAAAACTGTTTTTT.

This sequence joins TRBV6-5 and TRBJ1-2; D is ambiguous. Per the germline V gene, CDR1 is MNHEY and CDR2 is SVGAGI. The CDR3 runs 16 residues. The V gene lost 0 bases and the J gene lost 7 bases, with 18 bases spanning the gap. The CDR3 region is CASSYSKYPIAGGYTF. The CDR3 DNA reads TGTGCCAGCAGTTACTCGAAGTATCCGATAGCGGGTGGCTACACCTTC.

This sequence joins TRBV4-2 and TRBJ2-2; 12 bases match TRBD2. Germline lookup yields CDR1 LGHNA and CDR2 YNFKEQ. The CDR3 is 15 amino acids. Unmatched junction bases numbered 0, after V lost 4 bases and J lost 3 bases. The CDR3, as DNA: TGTGCCAGCAGCCGACTAGCGGGGGACACCGGGGAGCTGTTTTTT. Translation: CASSRLAGDTGELFF.

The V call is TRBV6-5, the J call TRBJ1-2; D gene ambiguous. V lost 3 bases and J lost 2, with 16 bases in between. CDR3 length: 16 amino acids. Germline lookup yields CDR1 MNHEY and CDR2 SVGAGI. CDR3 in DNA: TGTGCCAGCAGTTATATCGGACGGTTAGGCAACTATGGCTACACCTTC. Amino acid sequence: CASSYIGRLGNYGYTF.

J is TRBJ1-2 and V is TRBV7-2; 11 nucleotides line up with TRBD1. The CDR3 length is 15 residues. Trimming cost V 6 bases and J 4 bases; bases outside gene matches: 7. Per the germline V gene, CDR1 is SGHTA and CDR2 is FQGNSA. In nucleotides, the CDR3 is TGTGCCAGCAGACCAGGACAGGGGGCGGTCTATGGCTACACCTTC. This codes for CASRPGQGAVYGYTF.